The 6 T cell receptor beta chains listed next were all sequenced from one sample in a study of CD4 T cells in relation to SARS-CoV-2 and coronaviruses. These TCRs are of unknown antigen specificity. CD4+ T cells from unexposed donors were obtained before the COVID-19 pandemic (2011-2018). Isolation of CD4+ T cells took place after less than 11 days in culture. TCRdb keeps only in-frame clones here, not all; method: immunoSEQ multiplex PCR. Of fewer than 15,000 clones in the sample, approximately 82% were seen once. Material for sequencing was CD4+ T cells from PBMCs, cultured in vitro. The receptors were sampled from a human donor in good health.

The V call is TRBV6-1, the J call TRBJ2-7, with a possible D match to TRBD2 (5 bases). The CDR3 consists of 14 residues. Trimming removed 2 bases from V and 2 bases from J, with 10 bases in between. CDR1 and CDR2 (germline): MNHNS, SASEGT. The CDR3 spells CASSELSGPYEQYF. CDR3 coding DNA: TGTGCCAGCAGTGAACTAAGCGGTCCCTACGAGCAGTACTTC.

The chain joins TRBV3-1 (or the pseudogene TRBV3-2) to TRBJ2-7; D is perhaps TRBD1 (7 bases). Trimming cost V 0 bases and J 8 bases, with 14 bases left between them. CDR1 and CDR2 (germline): LGHDT, YNNKEL (reference sequence). This CDR3 region has 14 residues. CDR3 in DNA: TGTGCCAGCAGCCAAGATCAGGGGGGATCGAAGCAGTACTTC. Translating it yields CASSQDQGGSKQYF.

The chain joins TRBV6-5 to TRBJ1-5; no firm D call. The CDR3 is 15 amino acids. Trimming stripped 5 bases from V and 3 bases from J, with 14 bases between. Germline CDR1 MNHEY, CDR2 SVGAGI. In DNA form, the CDR3 reads TGTGCCAGCAGTCGGAACGATCGGGCCAATCAGCCCCAGCATTTT. The encoded protein is CASSRNDRANQPQHF.

As DNA, the CDR3 is TGCGCCAGCAGCCAAGGAGTAGCGGGAGGGAACACCGGGGAGCTGTTTTTT. This sequence encodes CASSQGVAGGNTGELFF. This rearrangement joins TRBV4-3 to TRBJ2-2; 10 nucleotides agree with TRBD2. Germline values: CDR1 LGHNA, CDR2 YSLEER. V was pared by 1 base and J by 1 base, with 3 bases of the junction left unmatched. The CDR3 runs to 17 residues.

The chain links TRBV9 to TRBJ1-2; D ambiguous. V lost 0 bases, J lost 5 bases, and 17 bases lay in between. CDR3 length: 16 amino acids. From germline, CDR1 is SGDLS and CDR2 YYNGEE. CDR3 in amino acids: CASSVDTRPSGYGYTF. In DNA form, the CDR3 reads TGTGCCAGCAGCGTAGACACCAGGCCCTCTGGGTATGGCTACACCTTC.

The genes are TRBV19 and TRBJ2-1; D is uncertain. The CDR3 is 14 residues long. The ends were cut back, 3 bases at V and 1 base at J, with 7 bases in the middle. Germline loops: CDR1 LNHDA, CDR2 SQIVND (reference sequence). The CDR3 here is CASSIWRSYNEQFF. The CDR3 region has the DNA TGTGCCAGTAGTATCTGGCGATCCTACAATGAGCAGTTCTTC.